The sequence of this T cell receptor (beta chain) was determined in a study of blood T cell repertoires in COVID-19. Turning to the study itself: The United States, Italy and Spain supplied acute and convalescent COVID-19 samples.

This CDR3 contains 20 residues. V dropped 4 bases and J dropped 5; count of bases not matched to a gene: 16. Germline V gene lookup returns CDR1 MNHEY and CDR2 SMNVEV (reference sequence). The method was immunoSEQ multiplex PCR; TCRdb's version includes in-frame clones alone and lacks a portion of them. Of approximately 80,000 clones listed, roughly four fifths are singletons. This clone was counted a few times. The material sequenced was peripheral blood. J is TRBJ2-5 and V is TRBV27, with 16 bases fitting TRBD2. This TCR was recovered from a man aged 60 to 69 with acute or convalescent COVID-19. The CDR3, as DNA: TGTGCCAGCAGTTCCGATCCCGGGACTAGCGGGAGGGCCTTACTGGAGACCCAGTACTTC. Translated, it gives CASSSDPGTSGRALLETQYF.